This TCR beta chain was obtained from a study of T-cell reconstitution after alpha-beta-depleted transplantation in children. Per the germline V gene, CDR1 is MNHEY and CDR2 is SVGAGI. The CDR3 runs to 11 residues. Trimming cost V 2 bases and J 7 bases, with 6 bases left between them. Using unique molecular identifiers, the investigators prepared the TCRbeta library. TCRdb reprocessed the PCR reads with MiXCR, giving one entry per CDR3 protein. The data show about 400,000 distinct CDR3 sequences, with just over 20% seen just once and 3.8% held by the top ten. This clonotype was seen ten or more times.

The specimen was PBMCs from the stem cell graft donor, collected from the stem cell graft. The receptor's source is a human donor who donated a stem cell graft to a child with acute myeloid leukemia. The chain couples TRBV6-5 to TRBJ2-7; D remains unclear. CDR3: CASSYAREQYF. In DNA, the CDR3 is TGTGCCAGCAGTTACGCCAGGGAGCAGTACTTC.